The clone carrying this T cell receptor beta chain turned up a few times. Its antigen is unidentified. Indicated time point: newly diagnosed GD, antithyroid drugs for less than 3 months. After RNA was extracted from PBMCs, the TCR library was made from it. An endocrinology unit in Xi'an, China, supplied the patients. The authors built TCR beta libraries using iRepertoire HTBI primers and Arm-PCR of CDR3 regions. Original processing methods: Spanning all samples, the identified segments comprised 62 TRBV and some 14 TRBJ. One entry per CDR3 protein, called by TCRdb with MiXCR from the multiplex PCR reads. TCRdb, not the original authors, processed these V and J calls. The sample lists around 420,000 distinct CDR3 sequences; less than 20% were seen once. The source of the sample is a study of regulatory T cells in long-lasting Graves disease. Germline CDR1 is LNHDA and CDR2 is SQIVND (reference sequence). The CDR3 length is 16 residues. With 5 bases removed from V and 1 base from J, the gap between germline ends came to 15 bases.

Study-wide findings and caveats: Persistent cases of Graves' showed reduced TCR diversity relative to newly diagnosed patients. Persistent disease preferred TRBV28, TRBJ1-2 and TRBJ2-5; new disease, TRBV20-1 and TRBJ2-1.

The sequencing here drew on peripheral blood mononuclear cells (PBMCs), taken at new diagnosis, from a patient treated with antithyroid drugs. The receptor was derived from a female donor with Graves disease. This chain uses TRBV19 with TRBJ1-5; perhaps TRBD1 as D (6 bases). CDR3 sequence reads: CASSPWTDRSNQPQHF. The CDR3 DNA is TGTGCCAGTAGTCCGTGGACAGACCGGAGCAATCAGCCCCAGCATTTT.